The clone carrying this TCR beta chain turned up a few times. The CDR3 runs 16 residues. Trimming at V came to 4 bases and at J to 7 bases, leaving 12 bases not matched to a gene. The germline CDR1 and CDR2 sequences are SGHTA and FQGNSA. This specimen comes from a study of blood T cells in healthy people across ages. The authors ran a second PCR of 7 to 11 cycles using a sample-barcoded 5' primer and a J-beta primer mix. Via MiXCR, TCRdb re-called the 5' RACE reads, giving one row per CDR3 protein. The table records roughly 2 million distinct CDR3 sequences, about 50% of them present only once. The chain combines TRBV7-2 with TRBJ2-4; TRBD1 agrees at 8 bases. Material for sequencing was blood. The TCR sequence derives from a woman in her 40s in good health. Here the CDR3 reads CASSYQPTGAGNIQYF. CDR3 in DNA: TGTGCCAGCAGCTACCAGCCGACAGGGGCCGGGAACATTCAGTACTTC. Combining the CDR3 with reference TRBV7-2 and TRBJ2-4 gives the whole variable domain GAGVSQSPSNKVTEKGKDVELRCDPISGHTALYWYRQSLGQGLEFLIYFQGNSAPDKSGLPSDRFSAERTGGSVSTLTIQRTQQEDSAVYLCASSYQPTGAGNIQYFGAGTRLSVL.